The 24 T cell receptor beta chains reported below all come from one sample, sequenced in a study of cytomegalovirus exposure and HLA in healthy donors. The PCR used 60 Vbeta and 13 Jbeta primers. Repertoires were generated with immunoSEQ multiplex PCR, while TCRdb's copy carries only in-frame clones and drops some. The sample table sets out 150,000 or so clones. Sequenced input: PBMCs. The source is a woman aged 18-29 years in good health and CMV-seronegative.

The V and J genes are TRBV18 and TRBJ2-4; possible D gene TRBD2, 5 bases. The CDR3 length is 14 residues. The germline V and J ends were trimmed by 0 bases and 6 bases, with 9 bases remaining between them. Germline lookup yields CDR1 KGHSH and CDR2 LQKENI. CDR3 sequence: CASSPPGSLNIQYF. The CDR3 region has the DNA TGTGCCAGCTCACCACCGGGGAGTTTAAACATTCAGTACTTC. The full variable domain, completed using reference TRBV18 and TRBJ2-4, is NAGVMQNPRHLVRRRGQEARLRCSPMKGHSHVYWYRQLPEEGLKFMVYLQKENIIDESGMPKERFSAEFPKEGPSILRIQQVVRGDSAAYFCASSPPGSLNIQYFGAGTRLSVL.

The CDR3 reads CASSFASSSYNEQFF. CDR3 coding DNA: TGTGCCAGCAGTTTTGCTTCGAGCTCCTACAATGAGCAGTTCTTC. The chain combines TRBV6-5 with TRBJ2-1; D gene ambiguous. The CDR3 has 15 amino acids. CDR1 and CDR2 from the germline V gene are MNHEY and SVGAGI. Between the trimmed V and J ends, which lost 4 bases and 0 bases, there was a span of 10 bases.

The chain employs TRBV12-5 and TRBJ2-7; D uncertain. The CDR3 is 11 amino acids. V dropped 3 bases and J dropped 7 bases, with 7 bases sitting between them. The V gene's germline CDR1 is LGHNT and CDR2 FRNRAP. CDR3 loop: CASGLLTEQYF. The CDR3 region has the DNA TGTGCTAGTGGTTTACTAACGGAGCAGTACTTC.

The chain recombines TRBV6-1 with TRBJ2-2; TRBD1 might be the D (5 bases). V lost 10 bases to trimming and J lost 2 bases, with 14 bases between them. Germline values: CDR1 MNHNS, CDR2 SASEGT. The CDR3 has 14 amino acids. In DNA form, the CDR3 reads TGTGCCACCGACCAACAGGATAACACCGGGGAGCTGTTTTTT. It is translated as CATDQQDNTGELFF.

J is TRBJ1-1 and V is TRBV7-6; no clear D. The germline V and J ends were trimmed by 0 bases and 1 base, with 15 bases remaining between them. CDR1 is SGHVS and CDR2 is FNYEAQ in the germline V gene. This CDR3 is built from 17 residues. CDR3 DNA: TGTGCCAGCAGCTTAGCGGAGGGTGTTTGGGGGAACACTGAAGCTTTCTTT. Translation: CASSLAEGVWGNTEAFF.

The chain joins TRBV7-2 to TRBJ1-2, with 12 bases fitting TRBD1. The CDR3 has 15 amino acids. The V and J ends lost 1 base and 8 bases, in that order; junction bases with no gene match: 5. Germline CDR1 reads SGHTA; CDR2 reads FQGNSA. The CDR3 DNA follows: TGTGCCAGCAGCTTAGGCCCGGGACAGGGGGCCGGCTACACCTTC. Protein: CASSLGPGQGAGYTF.

The CDR3 region is CASSSQTGGGETQYF. CDR3 DNA: TGCGCCAGCAGCTCGCAGACAGGGGGAGGAGAGACCCAGTACTTC. The chain combines TRBV4-3 with TRBJ2-5; 9 positions agree with TRBD1. The CDR3 covers 15 residues. From germline, CDR1 is LGHNA and CDR2 YSLEER. V lost 5 bases, J lost 4 bases, and 8 bases stayed unmatched.

The chain joins TRBV7-8 to TRBJ2-7, with 7 bases aligning to TRBD2. With 6 bases clipped from V and 0 bases from J, the junction kept 5 bases outside the gene matches. This CDR3 region has 14 residues. CDR1 is SGHVS, CDR2 FQNEAQ, per germline. DNA of the CDR3: TGTGCCAGCAGTAGACGGACTAGCTCCTACGAGCAGTACTTC. Its protein product is CASSRRTSSYEQYF. The full variable domain, with the rest looked up from reference TRBV7-8 and TRBJ2-7, is GAGVSQSPRYKVAKRGQDVALRCDPISGHVSLFWYQQALGQGPEFLTYFQNEAQLDKSGLPSDRFFAERPEGSVSTLKIQRTQQEDSAVYLCASSRRTSSYEQYFGPGTRLTVT.

This chain uses TRBV30 with TRBJ2-2; 11 nucleotides align to TRBD2. J gave up 0 bases and V 4 bases, and 13 bases lay outside the gene matches. The CDR3 is 19 amino acids. Germline assignment: CDR1 GTSNPN and CDR2 SVGIG (reference sequence). The CDR3 nucleotides read TGTGCCTGGATGGGGGAGGGGACTAGCGGACTTGCGAACACCGGGGAGCTGTTTTTT. It encodes CAWMGEGTSGLANTGELFF.

This chain links TRBV19 with TRBJ2-7, with TRBD2 identical over 8 bases. Germline V gene lookup returns CDR1 LNHDA and CDR2 SQIVND (reference sequence). V gave up 4 bases and J gave up 4 bases; unmatched junction bases: 6. There are 14 residues in the CDR3. The CDR3 bases are TGTGCCAGTAGTAAGGGACTAGTTGGATACGAGCAGTACTTC. It codes for CASSKGLVGYEQYF.

Concerning this clone: At one end, the junction sequence differs from germline, possibly due to a read error. The rearrangement joins TRBV5-4 to TRBJ1-5; tentatively, D is TRBD1 (6 bases). This CDR3 spans 12 amino acids. Germline V gives CDR1 SGHNT, CDR2 YYREEE (reference sequence). CDR3 residues: CASSLDGTTPYF. DNA for the CDR3: TGTGCCAGCAGCTTGGACGGGACAACGCCGTATTTT.

The chain uses TRBV18 and TRBJ2-7; tentatively, D is TRBD1 (5 bases). The CDR3 is 18 amino acids. The V end lost 3 bases, the J end lost 1 base, and 22 bases lay between the germline ends. Germline V gene lookup returns CDR1 KGHSH and CDR2 LQKENI. As DNA, the CDR3 is TGTGCCAGCTCACCCAGGGTGGGTCTGAGGAACCATTCCTACGAGCAGTACTTC. Translated: CASSPRVGLRNHSYEQYF.

This rearrangement joins TRBV27 to TRBJ1-2, with TRBD1 matching over 12 bases. After removal of 5 bases from V and 9 bases from J, the junction contained 10 bases not matched to a gene. The CDR3 consists of 15 residues. Germline CDR1 reads MNHEY; CDR2 reads SMNVEV (reference sequence). The CDR3 DNA is TGTGCCAGCAGTCCCTTGGGGACAGGGGGCTCCCGCTACACCTTC. This sequence encodes CASSPLGTGGSRYTF.

The chain employs TRBV10-3 and TRBJ2-1, with unresolved D. The CDR3 covers 11 residues. Trimming took off 4 bases at V and 5 bases at J, with 3 bases between the two ends. In germline, CDR1 is ENHRY, CDR2 SYGVKD. Here the CDR3 reads CAISADNEQFF. The CDR3 coding sequence is TGTGCCATCAGTGCTGACAATGAGCAGTTCTTC.

The gene calls are TRBV28 and TRBJ1-2; TRBD1 matches at 8 bases. The CDR3 length is 15 residues. Germline lookup yields CDR1 MDHEN and CDR2 SYDVKM. V was pared by 4 bases and J by 8 bases, with 12 bases of the junction left unmatched. The CDR3 loop reads CASSSQGAPSLGYTF. The CDR3 DNA is TGTGCCAGCAGTTCCCAGGGGGCACCTTCCCTCGGCTACACCTTC.

The genes are TRBV7-9 and TRBJ1-4, with 10 nucleotides matching TRBD1. V trimming: 4 bases; J trimming: 7 bases; junction bases outside the gene matches: 3. Germline CDR1 SEHNR, CDR2 FQNEAQ (reference sequence). The CDR3 is 14 amino acids. CDR3 in DNA: TGTGCCAGCAGCTCCGGACAGGGGGTTGAAAAACTGTTTTTT. This gives the protein CASSSGQGVEKLFF.

This rearrangement joins TRBV18 to TRBJ2-1; 8 nucleotides line up with TRBD1. Germline V CDR1 and CDR2: KGHSH, LQKENI. The length of the CDR3 is 16 residues. The trim removed 6 bases at V and 7 bases at J, leaving 14 bases unmatched. The CDR3 nucleotides read TGTGCCAGCTCGTTCCCCGGGACAGGCAATAGGAATGAGCAGTTCTTC. It specifies CASSFPGTGNRNEQFF.

V gene TRBV7-2 combines with J gene TRBJ1-2, with D perhaps TRBD1 (6 bases). Trimming took off 1 base at V and 4 bases at J, with 13 bases between the two ends. The CDR3 extends over 15 amino acids. Germline CDR1 reads SGHTA; CDR2 reads FQGNSA. The CDR3 sequence is CASSLDHGQFYGYTF. The CDR3 nucleotides are TGTGCCAGCAGCTTAGATCACGGACAGTTCTATGGCTACACCTTC.

The chain joins TRBV4-1 to TRBJ2-5; TRBD2 aligns across 8 bases. The end of the DNA aligns better with TRBJ2-7, so the J call may be wrong. The germline V gene encodes CDR1 MGHRA and CDR2 YSYEKL. CDR3 length equals 14 residues. The CDR3 spells CASSQSGSSYEQYF. The CDR3 coding sequence is TGCGCCAGCAGCCAAAGCGGGAGCTCCTACGAGCAGTACTTC.

The rearrangement links TRBV27 to TRBJ1-4; perhaps TRBD1 as D (5 bases). CDR1 is MNHEY and CDR2 is SMNVEV in the germline V gene (reference sequence). V lost 2 bases and J 13 bases, leaving 14 bases between the germline ends. CDR3 size: 13 residues. CDR3 region: CASSLAPRQRLFF. DNA for the CDR3: TGTGCCAGCAGTTTAGCCCCTCGACAGAGACTGTTTTTT.

The chain employs TRBV6-4 and TRBJ2-3; weak D call: TRBD2 (5 bases). V lost 4 bases and J lost 4, with 15 bases in between. Germline V CDR1 and CDR2: MRHNA, SNTAGT. The CDR3 spans 15 residues. As DNA, the CDR3 is TGTGCCAGCAGTGTTGAGGGAGATTCGGCAGATACGCAGTATTTT. As protein: CASSVEGDSADTQYF.

The J gene is TRBJ1-2, the V gene TRBV5-1; the D gene is possibly TRBD1 (5 bases). CDR1 SGHRS and CDR2 YFSETQ come from the germline V gene. The germline V and J ends were trimmed by 4 bases and 3 bases, with 10 bases remaining between them. The CDR3 loop spans 13 amino acids. CDR3 nucleotide sequence: TGCGCCAGCAGCGAGACAGAGTACTATGGCTACACCTTC. This sequence encodes CASSETEYYGYTF. Combining the CDR3 with reference TRBV5-1 and TRBJ1-2 gives the whole variable domain KAGVTQTPRYLIKTRGQQVTLSCSPISGHRSVSWYQQTPGQGLQFLFEYFSETQRNKGNFPGRFSGRQFSNSRSEMNVSTLELGDSALYLCASSETEYYGYTFGSGTRLTVV.

This sequence joins TRBV19 and TRBJ2-7; weak D call: TRBD1 (5 bases). CDR1 LNHDA and CDR2 SQIVND come from the germline V gene (reference sequence). There are 14 residues in the CDR3. Trimming took 6 bases from V and 0 from J, leaving 12 bases between them. The CDR3 coding sequence is TGTGCCAGTAGGGGGCAGGGAAGCTCCTACGAGCAGTACTTC. Translating it yields CASRGQGSSYEQYF.

The chain uses TRBV6-1 and TRBJ2-7; D perhaps matches TRBD1 (5 bases). This CDR3 region has 15 residues. Germline V gene sequence: CDR1 MNHNS, CDR2 SASEGT. V lost 11 bases and J lost 2, with 22 bases in between. In DNA form, the CDR3 reads TGTGCCGGGTCCCAAGTTCGAGACAGTCCCTACGAGCAGTACTTC. This translates into CAGSQVRDSPYEQYF.